This T cell receptor (beta chain) was profiled in a study of cytomegalovirus exposure and HLA in healthy donors. Study outcomes and limitations: Specificity of a few CMV-associated chains for CMV antigens was verified in vitro.

In its sample, this clone was seen a few times. Its target is not known. The donors were healthy bone marrow donors. CDR3 length: 22 residues. From germline, CDR1 is LGHNA and CDR2 YNFKEQ. Between the trimmed V and J ends, which lost 0 bases and 0 bases, there was a span of 26 bases. The primer mix had 60 Vbeta and 13 Jbeta primers. The assay was immunoSEQ multiplex PCR, and TCRdb's table has in-frame clones only and misses some. The sample shows around 140,000 clones, roughly two thirds of them seen only once. The TCR sequence derives from a male donor in good health and CMV-seronegative. This chain links TRBV4-2 with TRBJ1-4; no definite D call. Specimen: PBMCs. The CDR3 region is CASSQDPTGVLRGTSTNEKLFF. The CDR3 DNA reads as TGTGCCAGCAGCCAAGACCCGACGGGAGTTCTCCGCGGAACGTCAACTAATGAAAAACTGTTTTTT.